This T cell receptor beta chain is from a study of blood T cell repertoires in COVID-19. Across the study: Acute and convalescent COVID-19 samples came from the United States, Italy and Spain.

With V trimmed by 6 bases and J by 6 bases, 4 bases remained unmatched. The CDR3 consists of 13 residues. Original processing methods: Scientists estimated how many nucleated cells there were by amplifying reference gene primers. The method was immunoSEQ multiplex PCR; TCRdb's version includes in-frame clones alone and lacks a portion of them. The V and J calls and clone size are taken from that table; D and trimming were inferred from the DNA. The repertoire includes roughly 260,000 clones, about 88% of them detected once, and roughly 4% sits in the top ten. This chain connects TRBV12-3 or TRBV12-4 to TRBJ2-1, with 8 bases identical to TRBD1. The TCR originated in a man in his fifties or sixties who had recovered from COVID-19. The sequenced material came from peripheral blood. DNA of the CDR3: TGTGCCAGCAGAACTACAGGGGGCAATGAGCAGTTCTTC. Protein: CASRTTGGNEQFF.